This T cell receptor (beta chain) was captured by sequencing in a study of cytomegalovirus exposure and HLA in healthy donors. Study background: In terms of ancestry, the Caucasian-associated cluster contained 80% to 90% of the 350 to 450 genotyped donors. General study results and limits: TCR beta chains numbering more than 150 were designated cytomegalovirus-associated.

The study ran its PCR with 60 Vbeta and 13 Jbeta primers. The protocol was immunoSEQ multiplex PCR, while the TCRdb copy is restricted to in-frame clones and leaves out a portion. The table records about 110,000 clones, about four fifths of them present only once. On this clone: The target antigen is unknown.

This CDR3 contains 19 residues. Germline V lookup: CDR1 LGHNA, CDR2 YNFKEQ. The junction had 10 bases not matched to a gene; V was cut back by 4 bases and J by 1 base. The sequence was collected from a man aged 30-40 years in good health and CMV-seropositive. This chain joins TRBV4-2 and TRBJ2-1; 13 bases map to TRBD2. The specimen was PBMCs. The CDR3 DNA reads as TGTGCCAGCAGCCCTCGAAGTGGACTAGCGGGAGCTTCCTACAATGAGCAGTTCTTC. Translating gives CASSPRSGLAGASYNEQFF.